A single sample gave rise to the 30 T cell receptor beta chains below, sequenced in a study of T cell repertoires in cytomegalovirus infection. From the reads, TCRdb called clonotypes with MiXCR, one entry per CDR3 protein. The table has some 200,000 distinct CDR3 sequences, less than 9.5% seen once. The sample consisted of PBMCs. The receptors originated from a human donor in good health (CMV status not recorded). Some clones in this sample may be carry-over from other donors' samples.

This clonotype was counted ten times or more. The CDR3 loop is CASSSRTGAHNQPQHF. CDR3 DNA: TGTGCCAGCAGTTCCCGGACAGGGGCCCACAATCAGCCCCAGCATTTT. V is TRBV27 and J is TRBJ1-5; 9 bases fit TRBD1. Germline V gene data show CDR1 as MNHEY and CDR2 as SMNVEV (reference sequence). The CDR3 runs to 16 residues. After removal of 4 bases from V and 3 bases from J, the junction contained 7 bases not matched to a gene.

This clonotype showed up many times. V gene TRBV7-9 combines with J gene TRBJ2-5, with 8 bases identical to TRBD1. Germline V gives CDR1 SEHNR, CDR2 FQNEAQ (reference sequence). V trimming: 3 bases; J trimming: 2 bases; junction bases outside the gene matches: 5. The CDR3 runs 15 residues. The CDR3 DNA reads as TGTGCCAGCAGCTTTTACAGGGGGGATCAAGAGACCCAGTACTTC. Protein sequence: CASSFYRGDQETQYF.

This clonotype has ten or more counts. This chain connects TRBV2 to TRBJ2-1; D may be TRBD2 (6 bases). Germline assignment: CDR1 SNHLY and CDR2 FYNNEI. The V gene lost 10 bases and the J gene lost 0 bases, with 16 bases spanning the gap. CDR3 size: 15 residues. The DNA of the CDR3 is TGTGCCACCAACAACCCCGGGGGCTCCTACAATGAGCAGTTCTTC. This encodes CATNNPGGSYNEQFF.

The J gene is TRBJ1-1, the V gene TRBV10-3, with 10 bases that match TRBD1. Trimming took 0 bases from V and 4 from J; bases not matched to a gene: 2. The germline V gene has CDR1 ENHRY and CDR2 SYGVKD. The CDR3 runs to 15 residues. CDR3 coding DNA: TGTGCCATCAGTGAGTCGTGGACAGGGGGCACTGAAGCTTTCTTT. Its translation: CAISESWTGGTEAFF.

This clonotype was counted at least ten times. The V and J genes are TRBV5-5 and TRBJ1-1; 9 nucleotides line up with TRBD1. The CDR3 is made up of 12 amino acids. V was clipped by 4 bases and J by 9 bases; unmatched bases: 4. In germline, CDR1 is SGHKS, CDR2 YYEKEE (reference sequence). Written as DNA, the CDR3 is TGTGCCAGCAGCCTAGGACAGGGGCAAGCTTTCTTT. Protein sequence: CASSLGQGQAFF. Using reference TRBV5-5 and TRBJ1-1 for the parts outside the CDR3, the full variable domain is DAGVTQSPTHLIKTRGQQVTLRCSPISGHKSVSWYQQVLGQGPQFIFQYYEKEERGRGNFPDRFSARQFPNYSSELNVNALLLGDSALYLCASSLGQGQAFFGQGTRLTVV.

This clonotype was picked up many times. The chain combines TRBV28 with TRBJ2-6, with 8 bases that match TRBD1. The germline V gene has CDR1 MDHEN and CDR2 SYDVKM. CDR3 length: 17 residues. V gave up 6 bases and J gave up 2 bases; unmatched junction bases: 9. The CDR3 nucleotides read TGTGCCAGCAGCCCATTGCTCAGGGGGCCTGGGGCCAACGTCCTGACTTTC. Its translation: CASSPLLRGPGANVLTF.

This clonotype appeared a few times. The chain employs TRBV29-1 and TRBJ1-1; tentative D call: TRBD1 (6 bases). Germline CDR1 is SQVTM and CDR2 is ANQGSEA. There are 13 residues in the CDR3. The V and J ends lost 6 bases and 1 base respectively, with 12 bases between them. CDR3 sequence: CSVGTPQNTEAFF. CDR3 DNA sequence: TGCAGCGTGGGGACACCCCAGAACACTGAAGCTTTCTTT.

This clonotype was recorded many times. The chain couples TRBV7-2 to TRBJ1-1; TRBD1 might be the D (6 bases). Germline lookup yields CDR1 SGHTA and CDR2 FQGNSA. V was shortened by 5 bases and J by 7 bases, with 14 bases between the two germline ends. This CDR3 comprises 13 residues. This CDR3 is CASSLGGGVEAFF. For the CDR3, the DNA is TGTGCCAGCAGCCTAGGGGGGGGGGTTGAAGCTTTCTTT.

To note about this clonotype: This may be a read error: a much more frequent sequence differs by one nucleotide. CDR3 amino acids: CASSRTGAEQNF. In DNA, the CDR3 is TGTGCCAGCAGCAGGACAGGGGCCGAGCAGAACTTC. The chain recombines TRBV7-4 with TRBJ2-7; 9 bases fit TRBD1. This CDR3 spans 12 amino acids. Per the germline V gene, CDR1 is SGHVT and CDR2 is SQSDAQ.

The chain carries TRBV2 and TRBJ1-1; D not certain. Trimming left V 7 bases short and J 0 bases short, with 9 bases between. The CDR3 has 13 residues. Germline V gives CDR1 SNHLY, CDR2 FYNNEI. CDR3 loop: CASTPSMNTEAFF. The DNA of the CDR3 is TGTGCCAGCACCCCTTCTATGAACACTGAAGCTTTCTTT. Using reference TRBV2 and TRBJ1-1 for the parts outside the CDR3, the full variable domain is EPEVTQTPSHQVTQMGQEVILRCVPISNHLYFYWYRQILGQKVEFLVSFYNNEISEKSEIFDDQFSVERPDGSNFTLKIRSTKLEDSAMYFCASTPSMNTEAFFGQGTRLTVV.

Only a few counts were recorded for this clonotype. The CDR3 DNA is TGTGCCAGCAGCTGGAGGGATAGCAATCAGCCCCAGCATTTT. Translating gives CASSWRDSNQPQHF. The chain links TRBV5-6 to TRBJ1-5; D uncertain. The CDR3 runs to 14 residues. Germline CDR1 is SGHDT and CDR2 is YYEEEE. Trimming stripped 3 bases from V and 0 bases from J, with 7 bases between. The full variable domain, with the rest looked up from reference TRBV5-6 and TRBJ1-5, is DAGVTQSPTHLIKTRGQQVTLRCSPKSGHDTVSWYQQALGQGPQFIFQYYEEEERQRGNFPDRFSGHQFPNYSSELNVNALLLGDSALYLCASSWRDSNQPQHFGDGTRLSIL.

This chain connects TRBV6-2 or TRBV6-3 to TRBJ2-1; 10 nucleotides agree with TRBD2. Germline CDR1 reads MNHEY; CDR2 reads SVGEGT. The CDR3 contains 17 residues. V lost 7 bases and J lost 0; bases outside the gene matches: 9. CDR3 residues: CASTMPGLASSYNEQFF. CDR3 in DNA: TGTGCCAGCACAATGCCGGGACTAGCGAGCTCCTACAATGAGCAGTTCTTC.

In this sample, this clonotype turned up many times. This chain's CDR3 is CASSTGRTEAFF. CDR3 coding DNA: TGTGCCAGCAGCACAGGGCGAACTGAAGCTTTCTTT. The chain has TRBV6-1 and TRBJ1-1; tentatively, D is TRBD1 (6 bases). The V end lost 6 bases, the J end lost 5 bases, and 10 bases lay between the germline ends. Germline CDR1 is MNHNS and CDR2 is SASEGT. The length of the CDR3 is 12 residues.

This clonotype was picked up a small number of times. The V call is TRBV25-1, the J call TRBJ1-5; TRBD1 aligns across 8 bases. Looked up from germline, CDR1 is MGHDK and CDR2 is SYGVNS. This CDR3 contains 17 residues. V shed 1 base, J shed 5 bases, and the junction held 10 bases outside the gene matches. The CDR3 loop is CASSESGAGGNHQPQHF. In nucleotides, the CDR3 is TGTGCCAGCAGTGAATCTGGGGCAGGGGGCAACCATCAGCCCCAGCATTTT.

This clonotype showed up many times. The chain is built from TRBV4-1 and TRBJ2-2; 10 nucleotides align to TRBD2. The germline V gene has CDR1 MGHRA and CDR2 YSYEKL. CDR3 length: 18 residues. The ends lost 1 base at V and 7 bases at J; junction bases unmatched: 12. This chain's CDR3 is CASSQALGASGSLGELFF. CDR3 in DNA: TGCGCCAGCAGCCAAGCCCTTGGGGCTAGCGGGAGTCTCGGGGAGCTGTTTTTT.

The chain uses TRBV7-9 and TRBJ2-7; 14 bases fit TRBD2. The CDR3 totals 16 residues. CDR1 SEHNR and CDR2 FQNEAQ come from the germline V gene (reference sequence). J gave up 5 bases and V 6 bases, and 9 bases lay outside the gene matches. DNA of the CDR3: TGTGCCAGCAGTCATACCCGGACTAGCGGGAGGAACGAGCAGTACTTC. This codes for CASSHTRTSGRNEQYF.

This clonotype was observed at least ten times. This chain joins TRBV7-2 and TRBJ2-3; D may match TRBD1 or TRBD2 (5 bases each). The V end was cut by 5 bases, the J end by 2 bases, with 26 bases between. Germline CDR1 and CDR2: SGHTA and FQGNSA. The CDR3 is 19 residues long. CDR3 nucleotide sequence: TGTGCCAGCAGCCGTGGATCCAGAGGGGCCCCACCGCCCACAGATACGCAGTATTTT. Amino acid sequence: CASSRGSRGAPPPTDTQYF.

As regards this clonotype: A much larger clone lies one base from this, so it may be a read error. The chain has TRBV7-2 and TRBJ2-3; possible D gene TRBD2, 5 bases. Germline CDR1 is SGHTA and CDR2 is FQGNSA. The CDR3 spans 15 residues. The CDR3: CASSPVRVYTNTQYF. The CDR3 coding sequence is TGTGCCAGCAGCCCTGTGCGGGTATACACAAATACGCAGTATTTT.

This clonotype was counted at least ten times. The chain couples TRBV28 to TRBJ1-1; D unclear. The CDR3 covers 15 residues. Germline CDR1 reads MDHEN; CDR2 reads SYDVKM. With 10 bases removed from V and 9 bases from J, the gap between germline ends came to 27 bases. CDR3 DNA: TGTGCCATCCAACCCTTGTCGGGCTCGGAGAGTAAAGCTTTCTTT. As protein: CAIQPLSGSESKAFF.

This CDR3 is CASSLGRGRFQETQYF. CDR3 in DNA: TGTGCCAGCAGTTTAGGTCGGGGACGATTCCAAGAGACCCAGTACTTC. The genes are TRBV28 and TRBJ2-5; the D gene could be TRBD1 or TRBD2 (5 bases each). Trimming cost V 2 bases and J 1 base, with 14 bases left between them. From germline, CDR1 is MDHEN and CDR2 SYDVKM. The CDR3 consists of 16 residues.

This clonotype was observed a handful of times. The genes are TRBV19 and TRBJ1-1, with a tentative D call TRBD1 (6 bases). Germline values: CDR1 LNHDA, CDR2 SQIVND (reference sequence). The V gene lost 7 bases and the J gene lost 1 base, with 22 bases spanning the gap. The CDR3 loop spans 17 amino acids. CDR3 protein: CASKGREPQGANTEAFF. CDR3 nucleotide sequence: TGTGCCAGTAAAGGACGGGAACCACAGGGCGCGAACACTGAAGCTTTCTTT.

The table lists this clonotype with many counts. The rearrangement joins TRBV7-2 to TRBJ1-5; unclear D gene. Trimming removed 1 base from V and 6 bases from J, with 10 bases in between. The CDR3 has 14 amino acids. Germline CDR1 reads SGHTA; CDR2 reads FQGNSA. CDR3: CASSLGSDSQPQHF. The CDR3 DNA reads TGTGCCAGCAGCTTAGGTTCAGATAGTCAGCCCCAGCATTTT.

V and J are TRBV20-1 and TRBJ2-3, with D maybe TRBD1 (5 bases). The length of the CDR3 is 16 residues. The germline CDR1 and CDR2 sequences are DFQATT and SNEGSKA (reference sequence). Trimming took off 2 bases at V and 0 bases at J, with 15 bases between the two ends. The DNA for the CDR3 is TGCAGTGCTAGAATTGCGCACAGGAGTAGCACAGATACGCAGTATTTT. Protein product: CSARIAHRSSTDTQYF.

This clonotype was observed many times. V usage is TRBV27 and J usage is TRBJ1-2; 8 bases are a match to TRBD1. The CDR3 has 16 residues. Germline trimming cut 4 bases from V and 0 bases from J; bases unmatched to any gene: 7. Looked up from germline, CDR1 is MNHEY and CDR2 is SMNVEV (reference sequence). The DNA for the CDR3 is TGTGCCAGCAGTTCGTACGGACAGGGTTCTAACTATGGCTACACCTTC. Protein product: CASSSYGQGSNYGYTF.

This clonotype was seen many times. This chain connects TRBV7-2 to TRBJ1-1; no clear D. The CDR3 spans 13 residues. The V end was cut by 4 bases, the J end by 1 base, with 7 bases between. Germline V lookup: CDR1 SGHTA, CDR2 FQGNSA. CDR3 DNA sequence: TGTGCCAGCAGCTCCGCCGGGAACACTGAAGCTTTCTTT. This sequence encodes CASSSAGNTEAFF.

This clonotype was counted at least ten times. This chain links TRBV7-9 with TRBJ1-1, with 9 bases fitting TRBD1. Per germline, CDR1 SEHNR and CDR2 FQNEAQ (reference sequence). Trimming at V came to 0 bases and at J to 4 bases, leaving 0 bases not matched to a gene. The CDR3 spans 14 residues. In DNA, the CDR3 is TGTGCCAGCAGCTTAGCGACAGGGGGCACTGAAGCTTTCTTT. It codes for CASSLATGGTEAFF.

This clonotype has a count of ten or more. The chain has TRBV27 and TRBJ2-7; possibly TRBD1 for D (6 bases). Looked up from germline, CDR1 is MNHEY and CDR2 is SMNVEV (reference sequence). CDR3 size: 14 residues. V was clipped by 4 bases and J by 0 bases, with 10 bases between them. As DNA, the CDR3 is TGTGCCAGCAGTTCCCGGACAGACTCCTACGAGCAGTACTTC. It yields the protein CASSSRTDSYEQYF.

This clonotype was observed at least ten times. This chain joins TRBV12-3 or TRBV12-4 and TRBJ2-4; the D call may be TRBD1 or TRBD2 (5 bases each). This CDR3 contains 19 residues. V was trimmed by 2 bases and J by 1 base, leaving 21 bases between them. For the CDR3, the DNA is TGTGCCAGCAGTTTACGGGCAGGGAGAATCCTTCTCGCCAAAAACATTCAGTACTTC. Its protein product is CASSLRAGRILLAKNIQYF.

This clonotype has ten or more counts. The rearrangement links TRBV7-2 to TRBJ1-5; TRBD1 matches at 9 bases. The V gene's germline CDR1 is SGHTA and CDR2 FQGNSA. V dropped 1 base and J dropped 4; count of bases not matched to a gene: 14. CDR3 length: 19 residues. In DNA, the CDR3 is TGTGCCAGCAGCTTAGTTTCCGGGACAGGGCGCCTAAAGAATCAGCCCCAGCATTTT. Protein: CASSLVSGTGRLKNQPQHF.

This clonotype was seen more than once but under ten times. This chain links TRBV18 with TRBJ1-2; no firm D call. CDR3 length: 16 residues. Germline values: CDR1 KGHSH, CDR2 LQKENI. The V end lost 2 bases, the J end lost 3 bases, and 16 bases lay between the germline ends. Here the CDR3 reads CASSPVGRGSDYGYTF. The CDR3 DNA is TGTGCCAGCTCACCAGTGGGCCGGGGATCGGACTATGGCTACACCTTC.